Presented here are 9 T cell receptor beta chains from one specimen sequenced in a study of T cells in Graves' hyperthyroidism and ophthalmopathy. RNA transcripts served as the template for amplifying TCR beta CDR3 regions. First-round RT-PCR of the TCR CDR3 relied on the HTBI primer set. Each CDR3 protein gets one entry after TCRdb re-called the multiplex PCR reads with MiXCR. The sample includes 140,000 or so distinct CDR3 sequences, 22% of them seen just once. The source material was blood. These receptors all stem from a woman aged 45-65 years with Graves' hyperthyroidism that later progressed to Graves' ophthalmopathy.

V usage is TRBV12-3 or TRBV12-4 and J usage is TRBJ2-7; a possible D gene is TRBD1 (5 bases). The CDR3 extends over 13 amino acids. The V gene lost 6 bases and the J gene lost 0 bases, with 9 bases spanning the gap. For the CDR3, the DNA is TGTGCCAGCAGGCGACAGAGCTCCTACGAGCAGTACTTC. Protein sequence: CASRRQSSYEQYF.

The chain is built from TRBV15 and TRBJ1-1, with D tentatively TRBD1 (6 bases). This CDR3 has 15 amino acids. Trimming shortened V by 3 bases and J by 4 bases, and 15 bases separated the two germline ends. Germline V lookup: CDR1 LNHNV, CDR2 YYDKDF (reference sequence). The CDR3 sequence: CATSSRGATGTEAFF. CDR3 sequence (DNA): TGTGCCACCAGCAGCCGGGGGGCGACGGGCACTGAAGCTTTCTTT.

There are many counts of this clonotype. The rearrangement links TRBV6-2 or TRBV6-3 to TRBJ1-1; D not certain. Per germline, CDR1 MNHEY and CDR2 SVGEGT. The CDR3 spans 11 residues. V dropped 7 bases and J dropped 4 bases, with 7 bases sitting between them. Here the CDR3 reads CASKAVTEAFF. The CDR3 nucleotides read TGTGCCAGCAAGGCAGTCACTGAAGCTTTCTTT.

CDR3: CASTWDSSNSPLHF. As DNA, the CDR3 is TGTGCCAGTACCTGGGACAGCTCCAATTCACCCCTCCACTTT. This chain links TRBV19 with TRBJ1-6; 7 bases align to TRBD1. Germline V gene lookup returns CDR1 LNHDA and CDR2 SQIVND (reference sequence). This CDR3 is 14 amino acids long. The junction had 7 bases not matched to a gene; V was cut back by 7 bases and J by 7 bases.

This clonotype showed up many times. V usage is TRBV10-3 and J usage is TRBJ2-5; a possible D gene is TRBD2 (6 bases). Germline values: CDR1 ENHRY, CDR2 SYGVKD. V lost 0 bases and J lost 4, with 21 bases in between. This CDR3 has 18 amino acids. The CDR3 region has the DNA TGTGCCATCAGTGAGTCCCCTGGGACTCGTCGAATGGGAGAGACCCAGTACTTC. Translated, it gives CAISESPGTRRMGETQYF.

This chain joins TRBV6-7 and TRBJ2-3, with TRBD2 matching 14 bases. TRBV6-7 belongs to the ORF category, with a function that is uncertain. The CDR3 has 20 amino acids. The V and J ends lost 5 bases and 2 bases, in that order; junction bases with no gene match: 15. The CDR3 region has the DNA TGTGCCAGCAGTCCACCGGGACTAGCGGGGGCCCAACATTACACAGATACGCAGTATTTT. Translation gives CASSPPGLAGAQHYTDTQYF.

This clonotype was counted many times. V and J are TRBV30 and TRBJ2-4, with D perhaps assigned TRBD1 or TRBD2 (5 bases each). V was clipped by 0 bases and J by 6 bases, with 12 bases between them. CDR3 length: 14 residues. Germline CDR1 and CDR2: GTSNPN and SVGIG (reference sequence). The CDR3 sequence: CAWSVESGRNIQYF. The DNA of the CDR3 is TGTGCCTGGAGTGTAGAGTCGGGGCGAAACATTCAGTACTTC. The whole variable domain, remainder taken from reference TRBV30 and TRBJ2-4, is SQTIHQWPATLVQPVGSPLSLECTVEGTSNPNLYWYRQAAGRGLQLLFYSVGIGQISSEVPQNLSASRPQDRQFILSSKKLLLSDSGFYLCAWSVESGRNIQYFGAGTRLSVL.

This clonotype was observed at least ten times. V gene TRBV11-2 combines with J gene TRBJ1-5; no reliable D call. The CDR3 is made up of 14 amino acids. V lost 1 base, J lost 5 bases, and 9 bases lay in between. The germline V gene encodes CDR1 SGHAT and CDR2 FQNNGV. This chain's CDR3 is CASSLASDHQPQHF. The CDR3 nucleotides read TGTGCCAGCAGCTTAGCCTCGGATCATCAGCCCCAGCATTTT.

This chain uses TRBV6-1 with TRBJ1-5; weak D call: TRBD1 (5 bases). Germline values: CDR1 MNHNS, CDR2 SASEGT. Trimming took off 6 bases at V and 3 bases at J, with 18 bases between the two ends. The CDR3 runs to 16 residues. The DNA of the CDR3 is TGTGCCAGCAGGCTGGGGGGTGAGAGGCACAATCAGCCCCAGCATTTT. Its translation: CASRLGGERHNQPQHF.